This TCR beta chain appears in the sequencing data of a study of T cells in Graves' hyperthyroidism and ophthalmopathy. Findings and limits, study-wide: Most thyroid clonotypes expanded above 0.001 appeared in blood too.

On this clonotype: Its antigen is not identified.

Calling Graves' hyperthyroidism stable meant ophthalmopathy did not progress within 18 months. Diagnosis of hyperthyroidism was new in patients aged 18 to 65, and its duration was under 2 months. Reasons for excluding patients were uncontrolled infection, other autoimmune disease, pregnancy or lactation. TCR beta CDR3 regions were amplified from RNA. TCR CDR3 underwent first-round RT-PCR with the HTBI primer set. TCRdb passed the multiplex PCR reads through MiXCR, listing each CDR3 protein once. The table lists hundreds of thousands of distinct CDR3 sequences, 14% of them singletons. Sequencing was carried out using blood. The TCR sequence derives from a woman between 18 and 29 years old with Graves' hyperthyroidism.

CDR3 DNA sequence: TGTGCCAGCAGTGTAGGACAGGGTAGACAGCCCCAGCATTTT. It yields the protein CASSVGQGRQPQHF. V is TRBV6-1 and J is TRBJ1-5, with 8 nucleotides matching TRBD1. The ends lost 4 bases at V and 7 bases at J; junction bases unmatched: 6. The germline gives CDR1 MNHNS, CDR2 SASEGT. The length of the CDR3 is 14 residues.